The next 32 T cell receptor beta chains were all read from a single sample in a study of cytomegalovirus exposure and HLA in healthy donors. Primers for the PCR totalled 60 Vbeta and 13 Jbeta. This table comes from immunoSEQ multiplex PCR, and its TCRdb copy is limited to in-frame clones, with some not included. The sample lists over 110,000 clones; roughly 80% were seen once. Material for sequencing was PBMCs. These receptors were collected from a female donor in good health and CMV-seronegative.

The CDR3 DNA follows: TGTGCCAGCAGAGGCGACAGAAGCACCGGGGAGCTGTTTTTT. Amino acid sequence: CASRGDRSTGELFF. The genes are TRBV6-4 and TRBJ2-2; perhaps TRBD1 as D (5 bases). The CDR3 contains 14 residues. Germline lookup yields CDR1 MRHNA and CDR2 SNTAGT. V was shortened by 6 bases and J by 4 bases, with 12 bases between the two germline ends.

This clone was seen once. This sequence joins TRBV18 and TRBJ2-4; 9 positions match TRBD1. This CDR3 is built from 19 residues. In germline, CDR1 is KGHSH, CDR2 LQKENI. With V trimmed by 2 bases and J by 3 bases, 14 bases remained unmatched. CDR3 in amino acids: CASSPRDRAGLGRKNIQYF. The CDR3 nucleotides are TGTGCCAGCTCACCAAGGGACAGGGCTGGACTAGGACGCAAAAACATTCAGTACTTC.

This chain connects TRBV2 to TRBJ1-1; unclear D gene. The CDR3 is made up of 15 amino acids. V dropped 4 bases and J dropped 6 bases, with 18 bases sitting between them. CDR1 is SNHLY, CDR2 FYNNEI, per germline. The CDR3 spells CASSVGGPQMSEAFF. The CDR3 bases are TGTGCCAGCAGTGTGGGCGGGCCCCAAATGTCTGAAGCTTTCTTT.

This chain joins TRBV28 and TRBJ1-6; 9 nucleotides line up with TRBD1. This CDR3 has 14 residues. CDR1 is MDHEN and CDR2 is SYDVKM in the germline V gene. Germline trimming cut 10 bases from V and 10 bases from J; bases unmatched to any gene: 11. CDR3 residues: CATSFGTGLSPLHF. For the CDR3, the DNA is TGTGCCACCTCCTTCGGGACAGGGTTATCACCCCTCCACTTT.

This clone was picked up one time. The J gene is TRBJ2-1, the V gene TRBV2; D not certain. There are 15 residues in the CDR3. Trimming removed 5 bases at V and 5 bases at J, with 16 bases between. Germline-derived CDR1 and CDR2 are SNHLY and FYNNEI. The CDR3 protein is CASSPLLSIHNEQFF. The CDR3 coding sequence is TGTGCCAGCAGTCCCCTCCTGAGTATCCACAATGAGCAGTTCTTC.

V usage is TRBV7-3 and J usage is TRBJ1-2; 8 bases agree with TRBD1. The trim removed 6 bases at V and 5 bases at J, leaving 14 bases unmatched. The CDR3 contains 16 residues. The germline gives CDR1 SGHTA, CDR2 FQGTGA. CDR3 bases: TGTGCCAGCAGTCCCTCAGGGGGCTCAGTCTCTTATGGCTACACCTTC. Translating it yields CASSPSGGSVSYGYTF.

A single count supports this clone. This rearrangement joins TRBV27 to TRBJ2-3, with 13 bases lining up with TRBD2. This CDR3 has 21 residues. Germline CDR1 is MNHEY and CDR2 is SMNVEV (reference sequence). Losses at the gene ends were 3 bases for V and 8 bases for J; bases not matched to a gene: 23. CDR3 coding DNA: TGTGCCAGCAGTTTTGCACAGGGCGGGTTCGGACTAGCGGGAGCAGGAGGTACGCAGTATTTT. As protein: CASSFAQGGFGLAGAGGTQYF.

DNA for the CDR3: TGTGCCAGCAGCCCGCCCGGGACCCCGGGGGGGGAGACCCAGTACTTC. Translating it yields CASSPPGTPGGETQYF. This chain uses TRBV7-2 with TRBJ2-5; 8 bases are shared with TRBD2. V lost 5 bases and J lost 5; bases outside the gene matches: 13. The V gene's germline CDR1 is SGHTA and CDR2 FQGNSA. This CDR3 has 16 residues.

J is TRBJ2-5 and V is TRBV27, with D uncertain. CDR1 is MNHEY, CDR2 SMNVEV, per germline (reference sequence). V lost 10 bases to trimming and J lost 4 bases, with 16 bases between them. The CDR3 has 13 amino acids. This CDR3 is CATSRLVRETQYF. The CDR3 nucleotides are TGTGCCACCTCCAGGCTGGTTAGAGAGACCCAGTACTTC.

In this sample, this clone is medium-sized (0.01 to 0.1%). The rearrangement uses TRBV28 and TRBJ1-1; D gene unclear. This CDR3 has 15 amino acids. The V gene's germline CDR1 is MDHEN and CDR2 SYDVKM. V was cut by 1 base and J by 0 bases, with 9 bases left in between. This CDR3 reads CASSLFAGMNTEAFF. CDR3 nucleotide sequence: TGTGCCAGCAGTTTATTCGCCGGTATGAACACTGAAGCTTTCTTT. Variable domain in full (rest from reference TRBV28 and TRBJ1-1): DVKVTQSSRYLVKRTGEKVFLECVQDMDHENMFWYRQDPGLGLRLIYFSYDVKMKEKGDIPEGYSVSREKKERFSLILESASTNQTSMYLCASSLFAGMNTEAFFGQGTRLTVV.

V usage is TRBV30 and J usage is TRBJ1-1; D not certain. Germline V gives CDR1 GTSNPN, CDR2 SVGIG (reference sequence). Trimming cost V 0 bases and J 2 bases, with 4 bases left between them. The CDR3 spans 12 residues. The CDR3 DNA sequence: TGTGCCTGGAGTGTAGCAAACACTGAAGCTTTCTTT. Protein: CAWSVANTEAFF.

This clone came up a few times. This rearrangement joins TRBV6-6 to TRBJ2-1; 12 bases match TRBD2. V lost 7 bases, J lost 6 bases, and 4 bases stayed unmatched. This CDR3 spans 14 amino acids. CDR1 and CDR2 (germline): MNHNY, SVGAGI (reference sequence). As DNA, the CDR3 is TGTGCCAGCATGACTAGCGGGGGCCTCAATGAGCAGTTCTTC. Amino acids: CASMTSGGLNEQFF.

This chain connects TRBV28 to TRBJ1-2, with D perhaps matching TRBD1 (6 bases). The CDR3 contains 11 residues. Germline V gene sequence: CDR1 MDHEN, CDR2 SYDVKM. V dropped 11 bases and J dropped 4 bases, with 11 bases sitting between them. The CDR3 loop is CAEGGGYGYTF. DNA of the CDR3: TGTGCCGAGGGAGGGGGCTATGGCTACACCTTC.

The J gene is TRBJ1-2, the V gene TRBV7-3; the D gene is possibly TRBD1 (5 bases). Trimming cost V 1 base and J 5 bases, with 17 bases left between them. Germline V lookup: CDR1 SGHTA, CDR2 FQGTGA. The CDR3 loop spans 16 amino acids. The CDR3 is CASSLRAGNPGYGYTF. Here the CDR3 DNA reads TGTGCCAGCAGCTTAAGGGCCGGAAACCCAGGGTATGGCTACACCTTC.

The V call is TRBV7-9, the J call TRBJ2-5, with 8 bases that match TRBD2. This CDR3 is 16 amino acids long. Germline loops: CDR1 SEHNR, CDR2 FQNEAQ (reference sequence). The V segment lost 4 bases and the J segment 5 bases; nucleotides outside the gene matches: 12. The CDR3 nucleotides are TGTGCCAGCAGCTCCGAGATCGGGGGGGCCGGCGAGACCCAGTACTTC. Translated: CASSSEIGGAGETQYF.

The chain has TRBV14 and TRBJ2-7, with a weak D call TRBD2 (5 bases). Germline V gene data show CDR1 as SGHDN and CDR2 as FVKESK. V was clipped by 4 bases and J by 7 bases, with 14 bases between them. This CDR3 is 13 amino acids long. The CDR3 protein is CASSLGLDREQYF. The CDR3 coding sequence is TGTGCCAGCAGCCTAGGACTCGATAGAGAGCAGTACTTC.

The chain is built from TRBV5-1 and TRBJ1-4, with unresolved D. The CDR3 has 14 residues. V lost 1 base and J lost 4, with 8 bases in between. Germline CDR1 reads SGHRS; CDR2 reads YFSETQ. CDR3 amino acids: CASSLTAGNEKLFF. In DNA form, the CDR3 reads TGCGCCAGCAGCTTGACCGCGGGTAATGAAAAACTGTTTTTT.

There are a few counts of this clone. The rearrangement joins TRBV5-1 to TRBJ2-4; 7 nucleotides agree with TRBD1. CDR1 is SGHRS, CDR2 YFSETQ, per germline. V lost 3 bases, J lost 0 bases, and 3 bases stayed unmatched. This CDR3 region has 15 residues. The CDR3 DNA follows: TGCGCCAGCAGCTACGACAGGGAAGCCAAAAACATTCAGTACTTC. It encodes CASSYDREAKNIQYF.

CDR3 DNA sequence: TGTGCCAGCAGTAGGGGGGGGCGAGGATCTGAAGCTTTCTTT. This translates into CASSRGGRGSEAFF. The chain employs TRBV6-5 and TRBJ1-1; a possible D gene is TRBD1 (6 bases). Trimming shortened V by 5 bases and J by 6 bases, and 16 bases separated the two germline ends. The germline V gene encodes CDR1 MNHEY and CDR2 SVGAGI. The CDR3 is 14 residues long.

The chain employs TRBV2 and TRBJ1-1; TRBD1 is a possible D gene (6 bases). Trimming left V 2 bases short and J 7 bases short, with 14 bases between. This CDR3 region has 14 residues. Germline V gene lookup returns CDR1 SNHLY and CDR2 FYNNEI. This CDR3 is CASSERGSYGEAFF. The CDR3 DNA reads TGTGCCAGCAGTGAAAGGGGGTCTTACGGTGAAGCTTTCTTT.

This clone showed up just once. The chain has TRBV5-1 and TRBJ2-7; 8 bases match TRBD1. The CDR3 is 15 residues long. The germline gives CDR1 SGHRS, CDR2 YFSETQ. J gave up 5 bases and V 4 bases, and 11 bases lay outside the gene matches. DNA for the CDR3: TGCGCCAGCAGCCCCGGGACAGGATTCAGGGACGAGCAGTACTTC. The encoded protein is CASSPGTGFRDEQYF.

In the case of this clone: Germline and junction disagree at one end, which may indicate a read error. CDR3: CASRLGQGGNSPLHF. Written as DNA, the CDR3 is TGCGCCAGCAGATTGGGACAGGGTGGAAATTCACCCCTCCACTTT. The rearrangement links TRBV5-1 to TRBJ1-6; 9 nucleotides match TRBD1. The V gene's germline CDR1 is SGHRS and CDR2 YFSETQ. This CDR3 region has 15 residues. The whole variable domain, filled in from reference TRBV5-1 and TRBJ1-6, reads KAGVTQTPRYLIKTRGQQVTLSCSPISGHRSVSWYQQTPGQGLQFLFEYFSETQRNKGNFPGRFSGRQFSNSRSEMNVSTLELGDSALYLCASRLGQGGNSPLHFGNGTRLTVT.

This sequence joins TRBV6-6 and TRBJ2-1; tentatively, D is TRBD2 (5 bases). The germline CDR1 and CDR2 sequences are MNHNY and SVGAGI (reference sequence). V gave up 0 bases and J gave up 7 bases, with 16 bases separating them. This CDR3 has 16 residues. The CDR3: CASSYSETGPGNEQFF. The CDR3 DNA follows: TGTGCCAGCAGTTACTCGGAAACGGGCCCGGGGAATGAGCAGTTCTTC.

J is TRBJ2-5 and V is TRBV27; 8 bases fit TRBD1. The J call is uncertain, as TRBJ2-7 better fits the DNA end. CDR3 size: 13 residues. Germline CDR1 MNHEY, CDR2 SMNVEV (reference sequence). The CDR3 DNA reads TGTGCCAGCGGACAGGGTCGCTCCTACGAGCAGTACTTC. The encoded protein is CASGQGRSYEQYF.

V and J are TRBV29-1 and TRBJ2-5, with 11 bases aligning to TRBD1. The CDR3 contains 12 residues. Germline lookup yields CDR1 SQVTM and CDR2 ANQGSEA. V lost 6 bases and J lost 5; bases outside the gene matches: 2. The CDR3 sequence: CSVGDRGETQYF. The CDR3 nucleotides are TGCAGCGTCGGGGACAGGGGGGAGACCCAGTACTTC.

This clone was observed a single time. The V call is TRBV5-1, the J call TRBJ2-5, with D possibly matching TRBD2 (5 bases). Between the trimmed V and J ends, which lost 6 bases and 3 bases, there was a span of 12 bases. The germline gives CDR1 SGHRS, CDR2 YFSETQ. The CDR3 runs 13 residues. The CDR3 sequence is CASNWAGEETQYF. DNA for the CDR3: TGCGCCAGCAATTGGGCGGGCGAAGAGACCCAGTACTTC.

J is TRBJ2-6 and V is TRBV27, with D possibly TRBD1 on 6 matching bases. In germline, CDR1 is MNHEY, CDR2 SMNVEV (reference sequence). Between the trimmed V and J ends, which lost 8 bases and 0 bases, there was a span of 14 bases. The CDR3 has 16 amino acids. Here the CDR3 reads CASRDTQNSGANVLTF. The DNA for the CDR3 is TGTGCCAGCCGGGACACTCAGAACTCTGGGGCCAACGTCCTGACTTTC. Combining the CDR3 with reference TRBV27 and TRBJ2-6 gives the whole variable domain EAQVTQNPRYLITVTGKKLTVTCSQNMNHEYMSWYRQDPGLGLRQIYYSMNVEVTDKGDVPEGYKVSRKEKRNFPLILESPSPNQTSLYFCASRDTQNSGANVLTFGAGSRLTVL.

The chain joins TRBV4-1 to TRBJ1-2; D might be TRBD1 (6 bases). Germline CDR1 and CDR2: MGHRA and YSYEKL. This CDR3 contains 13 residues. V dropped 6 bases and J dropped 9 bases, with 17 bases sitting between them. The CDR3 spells CASSGGGSLSYTF. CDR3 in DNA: TGCGCCAGCAGTGGGGGCGGAAGTTTGAGCTACACCTTC.

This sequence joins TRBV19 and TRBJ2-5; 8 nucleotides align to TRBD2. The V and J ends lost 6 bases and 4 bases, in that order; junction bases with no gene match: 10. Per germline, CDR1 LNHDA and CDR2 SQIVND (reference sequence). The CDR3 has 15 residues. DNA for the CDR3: TGTGCCAGTAGGGTCCGGGGGGGCGTCGGAGAGACCCAGTACTTC. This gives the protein CASRVRGGVGETQYF. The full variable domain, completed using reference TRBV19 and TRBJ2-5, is DGGITQSPKYLFRKEGQNVTLSCEQNLNHDAMYWYRQDPGQGLRLIYYSQIVNDFQKGDIAEGYSVSREKKESFPLTVTSAQKNPTAFYLCASRVRGGVGETQYFGPGTRLLVL.

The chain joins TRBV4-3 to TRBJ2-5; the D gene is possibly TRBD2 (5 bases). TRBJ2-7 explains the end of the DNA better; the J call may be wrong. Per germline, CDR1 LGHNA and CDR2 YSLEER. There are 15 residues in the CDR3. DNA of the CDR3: TGCGCCAGCAGCCAAGACCGGGGAGCGGCCTACGAGCAGTACTTC. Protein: CASSQDRGAAYEQYF.

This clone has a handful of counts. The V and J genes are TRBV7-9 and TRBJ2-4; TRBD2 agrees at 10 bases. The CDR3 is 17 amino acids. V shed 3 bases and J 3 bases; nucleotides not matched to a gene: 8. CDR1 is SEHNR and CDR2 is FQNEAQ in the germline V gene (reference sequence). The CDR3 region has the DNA TGTGCCAGCAGCTTCTCGAGCGGGAGGGGAGGCAAAAACATTCAGTACTTC. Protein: CASSFSSGRGGKNIQYF.

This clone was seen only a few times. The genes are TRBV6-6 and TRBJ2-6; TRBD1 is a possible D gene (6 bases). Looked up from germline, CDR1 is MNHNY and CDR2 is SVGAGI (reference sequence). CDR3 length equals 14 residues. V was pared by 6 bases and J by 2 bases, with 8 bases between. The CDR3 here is CASRRTAGANVLTF. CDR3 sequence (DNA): TGTGCCAGCAGACGGACAGCTGGGGCCAACGTCCTGACTTTC.